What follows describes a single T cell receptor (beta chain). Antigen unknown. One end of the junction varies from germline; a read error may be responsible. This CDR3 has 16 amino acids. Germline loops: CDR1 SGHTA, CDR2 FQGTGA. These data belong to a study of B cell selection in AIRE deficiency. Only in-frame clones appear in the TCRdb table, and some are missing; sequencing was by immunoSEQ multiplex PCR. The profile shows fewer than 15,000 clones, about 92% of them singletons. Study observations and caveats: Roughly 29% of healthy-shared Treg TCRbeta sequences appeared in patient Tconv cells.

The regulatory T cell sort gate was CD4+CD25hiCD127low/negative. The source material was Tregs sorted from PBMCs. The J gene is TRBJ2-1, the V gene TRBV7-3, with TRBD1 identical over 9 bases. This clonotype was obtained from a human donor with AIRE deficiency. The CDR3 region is CASSLTGTGRGNEQFF. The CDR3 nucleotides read TGTGCCAGCAGCCTAACCGGGACAGGGCGAGGCAATGAGCAGTTCTTC.